Following are 27 T cell receptor beta chains from one sample sequenced in a study of blood T cells in healthy people across ages. Through a sample-barcoded 5' primer and a J-beta primer mix, a second PCR was run for 7 to 11 cycles. TCRdb re-derived calls from the 5' RACE reads in MiXCR, one entry per CDR3 protein. The table shows 1,300,000 or so distinct CDR3 sequences, with roughly 60% occurring only once. The sequencing input was blood. Receptors were obtained from a man in his late teens or twenties in good health.

The rearrangement uses TRBV11-2 and TRBJ2-1, with a tentative D call TRBD1 (5 bases). The length of the CDR3 is 14 residues. V dropped 1 base and J dropped 9 bases, with 13 bases sitting between them. Germline V gene data show CDR1 as SGHAT and CDR2 as FQNNGV. This CDR3 reads CASSLGQTGGEQFF. The CDR3 bases are TGTGCCAGCAGCTTAGGACAGACGGGTGGTGAGCAGTTCTTC.

This clonotype was seen only a few times. The chain carries TRBV13 and TRBJ2-5; D not resolved. The CDR3 is 15 amino acids. The germline V gene encodes CDR1 PRHDT and CDR2 FYEKMQ (reference sequence). V lost 6 bases, J lost 2 bases, and 16 bases lay in between. The CDR3 reads CASRDRALPQETQYF. CDR3 sequence (DNA): TGTGCCAGCAGAGATAGAGCTCTACCTCAAGAGACCCAGTACTTC.

The chain recombines TRBV6-2 or TRBV6-3 with TRBJ2-7, with 8 bases identical to TRBD1. Germline values: CDR1 MNHEY, CDR2 SVGEGT. This CDR3 contains 13 residues. Germline trimming cut 6 bases from V and 3 bases from J; bases unmatched to any gene: 4. DNA of the CDR3: TGTGCCAGCAGCACAGGGGGGAACTACGAGCAGTACTTC. Residues: CASSTGGNYEQYF.

The chain uses TRBV7-8 and TRBJ2-3; TRBD2 aligns across 8 bases. The trim removed 2 bases at V and 5 bases at J, leaving 9 bases unmatched. CDR1 is SGHVS and CDR2 is FQNEAQ in the germline V gene. CDR3 length equals 16 residues. For the CDR3, the DNA is TGTGCCAGCAGCTTACTGGCGGGGGGCGTGGAAGATACGCAGTATTTT. This encodes CASSLLAGGVEDTQYF.

This rearrangement joins TRBV10-3 to TRBJ2-1; D unclear. The DNA end lines up better with TRBJ2-7; the J call may be wrong. The germline V gene encodes CDR1 ENHRY and CDR2 SYGVKD. The CDR3 is made up of 12 amino acids. For the CDR3, the DNA is TGTGCCATCAGTGACATGGGGAATGAGCAGTACTTC. Translating gives CAISDMGNEQYF.

The V gene is TRBV7-2, the J gene TRBJ2-4; no firm D call. The end of the DNA fits TRBJ2-7 better, so the J call may be wrong. There are 15 residues in the CDR3. Germline assignment: CDR1 SGHTA and CDR2 FQGNSA. The CDR3 nucleotides are TGTGCCAGCAGCTTATCCGGTCCCCTAGCCTACGAGCAGTACTTC. Residues: CASSLSGPLAYEQYF.

J is TRBJ1-5 and V is TRBV4-1; D remains unclear. CDR3 size: 15 residues. Germline CDR1 is MGHRA and CDR2 is YSYEKL. Trimming cost V 4 bases and J 4 bases, with 14 bases left between them. This CDR3 is CASSLTWGTNQPQHF. Here the CDR3 DNA reads TGCGCCAGCAGCCTGACGTGGGGTACAAATCAGCCCCAGCATTTT.

Remarks on this clonotype: It is likely a read error, because the conserved phenylalanine at the end of the CDR3 is missing. The chain uses TRBV29-1 and TRBJ2-1, with 9 bases matching TRBD2. V lost 0 bases to trimming and J lost 3 bases; unmatched junction nucleotides: 6. CDR1 is SQVTM, CDR2 ANQGSEA, per germline. This CDR3 contains 16 residues. Here the CDR3 DNA reads TGCAGCGTTGAAGATGGCGGGGGGGCTAGCTACAATGAGCAGTTCATC. The encoded protein is CSVEDGGGASYNEQFI.

This rearrangement joins TRBV20-1 to TRBJ2-7; TRBD2 is a possible D gene (6 bases). Trimming took 4 bases from V and 2 from J, leaving 18 bases between them. Germline V gene data show CDR1 as DFQATT and CDR2 as SNEGSKA (reference sequence). The length of the CDR3 is 15 residues. In DNA form, the CDR3 reads TGCAGTGCTACCGGAGGGTTTGTGGTCCCCTACGAGCAGTACTTC. This encodes CSATGGFVVPYEQYF.

The genes are TRBV20-1 and TRBJ2-7; weak D call: TRBD2 (6 bases). This CDR3 has 13 residues. Trimming took 6 bases from V and 0 from J, leaving 12 bases between them. From germline, CDR1 is DFQATT and CDR2 SNEGSKA (reference sequence). The CDR3 sequence is CSAKGLSSYEQYF. As DNA, the CDR3 is TGCAGTGCGAAGGGACTGAGCTCCTACGAGCAGTACTTC.

This chain joins TRBV27 and TRBJ2-7; D is perhaps TRBD1 or TRBD2 (5 bases each). The V end was cut by 8 bases, the J end by 3 bases, with 17 bases between. Germline V gene lookup returns CDR1 MNHEY and CDR2 SMNVEV (reference sequence). This CDR3 is 14 amino acids long. As DNA, the CDR3 is TGTGCCAGCGCCACTCCGGGACGGGGCTACGAGCAGTACTTC. This encodes CASATPGRGYEQYF.

The chain uses TRBV25-1 and TRBJ1-4; TRBD1 is a possible D gene (5 bases). The V end lost 10 bases, the J end lost 0 bases, and 9 bases lay between the germline ends. Germline-derived CDR1 and CDR2 are MGHDK and SYGVNS. The CDR3 is 13 amino acids. The CDR3 loop is CATRGPTNEKLFF. The CDR3 DNA follows: TGTGCCACCCGGGGCCCAACTAATGAAAAACTGTTTTTT.

This clonotype was counted only a few times. The chain combines TRBV3-1 with TRBJ2-1; TRBD2 agrees at 9 bases. CDR3 size: 16 residues. V gave up 4 bases and J gave up 1 base; unmatched junction bases: 5. CDR1 LGHDT and CDR2 YNNKEL come from the germline V gene (reference sequence). This chain's CDR3 is CASSPQSGGSYNEQFF. Written as DNA, the CDR3 is TGTGCCAGCAGCCCCCAAAGCGGGGGGTCCTACAATGAGCAGTTCTTC.

The chain couples TRBV7-2 to TRBJ2-3, with 11 bases aligning to TRBD2. Germline loops: CDR1 SGHTA, CDR2 FQGNSA. This CDR3 comprises 16 residues. The V segment lost 5 bases and the J segment 0 bases; nucleotides outside the gene matches: 4. The CDR3: CASSVRLAGSTDTQYF. CDR3 coding DNA: TGTGCCAGCAGCGTCCGACTAGCGGGGAGCACAGATACGCAGTATTTT.

J is TRBJ1-4 and V is TRBV28; a weak D match, TRBD1 (6 bases). The CDR3 extends over 15 amino acids. Germline V lookup: CDR1 MDHEN, CDR2 SYDVKM. Trimming took off 2 bases at V and 8 bases at J, with 15 bases between the two ends. CDR3 nucleotides: TGTGCCAGCAGTTTAAGCGCAGGGGTAAGGGAAAAACTGTTTTTT. Amino acids: CASSLSAGVREKLFF.

The chain carries TRBV7-9 and TRBJ2-7, with 13 bases fitting TRBD2. J was trimmed by 5 bases and V by 6 bases; bases with no gene match: 10. In germline, CDR1 is SEHNR, CDR2 FQNEAQ (reference sequence). The CDR3 contains 16 residues. CDR3 sequence reads: CASRGLAGAIGNEQYF. CDR3 DNA sequence: TGTGCCAGCAGAGGACTAGCGGGAGCGATAGGTAACGAGCAGTACTTC.

This CDR3 is CASSQGGQGLMSPLHF. CDR3 in DNA: TGCGCCAGCAGCCAAGGGGGACAGGGATTGATGTCACCCCTCCACTTT. The J gene is TRBJ1-6, the V gene TRBV4-3, with TRBD1 matching 9 bases. Germline V lookup: CDR1 LGHNA, CDR2 YSLEER. The CDR3 consists of 16 residues. V dropped 1 base and J dropped 10; count of bases not matched to a gene: 8.

This chain joins TRBV3-1 and TRBJ2-7, with 7 bases aligning to TRBD1. V dropped 7 bases and J dropped 0; count of bases not matched to a gene: 3. The germline gives CDR1 LGHDT, CDR2 YNNKEL (reference sequence). The CDR3 loop spans 13 amino acids. The CDR3 DNA is TGTGCCAGCAAAAGACAGGGCTCCTACGAGCAGTACTTC. It specifies CASKRQGSYEQYF.

The chain has TRBV28 and TRBJ2-3; 12 positions agree with TRBD1. The CDR3 contains 18 residues. The ends lost 6 bases at V and 5 bases at J; junction bases unmatched: 15. CDR1 and CDR2 from the germline V gene are MDHEN and SYDVKM. The CDR3 DNA follows: TGTGCCAGCAGCCTAACGATGAGGGACAGGGGGCGAGAAGATACGCAGTATTTT. Protein: CASSLTMRDRGREDTQYF.

The chain combines TRBV14 with TRBJ2-4, with D possibly matching TRBD2 (6 bases). CDR3 length: 15 amino acids. The germline gives CDR1 SGHDN, CDR2 FVKESK. V lost 4 bases, J lost 3 bases, and 13 bases lay in between. The CDR3 reads CASSPSVGGKNIQYF. In DNA, the CDR3 is TGTGCCAGCAGCCCAAGCGTCGGGGGCAAAAACATTCAGTACTTC.

The V and J genes are TRBV6-5 and TRBJ2-1; 10 bases map to TRBD2. Germline values: CDR1 MNHEY, CDR2 SVGAGI. V was pared by 3 bases and J by 1 base, with 18 bases of the junction left unmatched. The CDR3 runs to 21 residues. CDR3 residues: CASSYLPPGTSVPTSYNEQFF. The CDR3 bases are TGTGCCAGCAGTTATCTCCCCCCCGGGACTAGCGTACCCACGTCCTACAATGAGCAGTTCTTC.

This clonotype came up once. The chain couples TRBV18 to TRBJ2-5; the D is unclear. Trimming left V 0 bases short and J 2 bases short, with 7 bases between. The germline CDR1 and CDR2 sequences are KGHSH and LQKENI. This CDR3 is 14 amino acids long. CDR3: CASSPPNEQETQYF. In DNA, the CDR3 is TGTGCCAGCTCACCACCGAACGAACAAGAGACCCAGTACTTC.

This clonotype came up once. DNA for the CDR3: TGCGCCAGCAGCTTGGAACAGTTCGGAACAGATACGCAGTATTTT. Translation gives CASSLEQFGTDTQYF. The V and J genes are TRBV5-1 and TRBJ2-3; D unclear. Trimming removed 0 bases at V and 3 bases at J, with 11 bases between. Germline-derived CDR1 and CDR2 are SGHRS and YFSETQ. The CDR3 contains 15 residues.

The chain couples TRBV3-1 to TRBJ2-3, with 14 bases identical to TRBD2. V was pared by 5 bases and J by 4 bases, with 8 bases of the junction left unmatched. This CDR3 is 17 amino acids long. Per germline, CDR1 LGHDT and CDR2 YNNKEL (reference sequence). CDR3 sequence: CASSSRLAGGWADTQYF. CDR3 nucleotides: TGTGCCAGCAGCTCCCGACTAGCGGGAGGGTGGGCAGATACGCAGTATTTT.

This clonotype has more than one count but fewer than ten. The chain couples TRBV20-1 to TRBJ2-7; D might be TRBD1 (6 bases). Germline V gene sequence: CDR1 DFQATT, CDR2 SNEGSKA (reference sequence). V lost 0 bases and J 1 base, leaving 10 bases between the germline ends. This CDR3 has 14 residues. The CDR3 loop reads CSARDLGQSYEQYF. DNA for the CDR3: TGCAGTGCTAGAGATCTCGGACAGTCCTACGAGCAGTACTTC.

This rearrangement joins TRBV19 to TRBJ1-1; D perhaps matches TRBD1 (6 bases). CDR1 is LNHDA, CDR2 SQIVND, per germline (reference sequence). The CDR3 runs 11 residues. V dropped 7 bases and J dropped 11 bases, with 14 bases sitting between them. This chain's CDR3 is CASTPGHWAFF. DNA of the CDR3: TGTGCCAGTACACCGGGACATTGGGCTTTCTTT.

This clonotype turned up a few times. A junction end diverges from the germline sequence, so it may reflect a read error. The chain recombines TRBV5-1 with TRBJ2-3, with TRBD2 matching 8 bases. The germline V gene encodes CDR1 SGHRS and CDR2 YFSETQ. The CDR3 consists of 14 residues. The CDR3 nucleotides are TGCGCCAGCAGCATGGGACTAGGTACAGATGCGCAGTATTTT. Protein: CASSMGLGTDAQYF.